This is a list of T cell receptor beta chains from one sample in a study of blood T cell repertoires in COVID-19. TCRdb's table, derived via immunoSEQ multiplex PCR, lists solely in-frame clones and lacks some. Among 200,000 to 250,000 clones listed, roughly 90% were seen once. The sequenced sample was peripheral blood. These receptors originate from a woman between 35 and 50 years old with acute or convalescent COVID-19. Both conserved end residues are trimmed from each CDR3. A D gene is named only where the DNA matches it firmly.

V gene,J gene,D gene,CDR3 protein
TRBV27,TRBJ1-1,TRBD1,ASSPSGTGVTEAF
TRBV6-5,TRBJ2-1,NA,ASSYEGTLDGRV
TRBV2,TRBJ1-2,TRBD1,ASSSGGPYGYT
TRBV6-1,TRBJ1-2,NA,ASSEGEAGGYGYT
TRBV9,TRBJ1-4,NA,ASSFGGEVNEKLF
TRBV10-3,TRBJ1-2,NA,AISESGRVSDGYT
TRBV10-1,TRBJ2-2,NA,ASSDYRGTNTGELF
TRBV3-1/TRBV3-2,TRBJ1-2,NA,ASSQPRAGPHYGYT
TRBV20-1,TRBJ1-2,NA,SASGRASSNYGYT
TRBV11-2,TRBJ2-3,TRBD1,ASSPDRGPTDTQY
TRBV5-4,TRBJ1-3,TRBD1,ASSQDRGFGNTIY
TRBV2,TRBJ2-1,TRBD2,ASRVGGGWDEQF
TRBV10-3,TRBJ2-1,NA,AISESLGQGGRIRESPEQF
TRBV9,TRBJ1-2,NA,ASSPSPGQRYGYT
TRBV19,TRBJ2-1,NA,ASTRGGLTGEQF
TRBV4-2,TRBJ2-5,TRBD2,ASSQDISGGARETQY
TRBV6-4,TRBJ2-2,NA,ASSTVPGTGELF
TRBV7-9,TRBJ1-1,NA,ASSLALGRMNTEAF
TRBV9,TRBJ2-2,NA,ASSLRGGELF
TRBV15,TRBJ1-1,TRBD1,ATSRGDRNTEAF
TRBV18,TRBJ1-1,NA,ASSRQTLNTEAF
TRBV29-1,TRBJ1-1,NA,SVGDVVVSAEAF
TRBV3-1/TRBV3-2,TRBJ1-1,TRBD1,ASRSQGYDTEAF
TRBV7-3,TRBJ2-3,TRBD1,ASRAGTGNTDTQY
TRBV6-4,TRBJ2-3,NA,ASRRAPGTDTQY
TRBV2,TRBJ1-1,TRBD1,ASTRQGLNTEAF
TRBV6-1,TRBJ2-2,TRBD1,ASSEHRGITGELF
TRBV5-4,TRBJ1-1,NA,ASSSHPNTEAF
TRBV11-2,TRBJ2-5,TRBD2,ASSLERAGGRETQY
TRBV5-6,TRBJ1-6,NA,ASSAQDSNSPLH
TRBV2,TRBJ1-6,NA,ASSDGSSYNSPLH
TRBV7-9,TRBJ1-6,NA,ASSPGVGQYNSPLH
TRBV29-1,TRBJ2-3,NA,SVEDPPRGASTDTQY
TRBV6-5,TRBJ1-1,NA,ASYLGASTEAF